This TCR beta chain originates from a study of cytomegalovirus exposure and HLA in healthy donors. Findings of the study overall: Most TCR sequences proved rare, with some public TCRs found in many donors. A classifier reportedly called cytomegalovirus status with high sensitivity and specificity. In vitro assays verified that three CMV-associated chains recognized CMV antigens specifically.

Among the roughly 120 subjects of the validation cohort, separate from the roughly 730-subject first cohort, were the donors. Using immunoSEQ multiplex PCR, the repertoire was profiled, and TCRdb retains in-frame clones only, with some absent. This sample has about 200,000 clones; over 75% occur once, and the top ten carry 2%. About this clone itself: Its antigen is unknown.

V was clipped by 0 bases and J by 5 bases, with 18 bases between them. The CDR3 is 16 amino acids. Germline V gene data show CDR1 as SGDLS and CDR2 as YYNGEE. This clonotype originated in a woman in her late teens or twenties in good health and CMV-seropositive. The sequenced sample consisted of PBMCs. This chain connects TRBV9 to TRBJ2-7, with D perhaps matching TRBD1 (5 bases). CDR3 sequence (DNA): TGTGCCAGCAGCGTAGGGGGCTTGAGTTCCCCAAACGAGCAGTACTTC. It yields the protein CASSVGGLSSPNEQYF.